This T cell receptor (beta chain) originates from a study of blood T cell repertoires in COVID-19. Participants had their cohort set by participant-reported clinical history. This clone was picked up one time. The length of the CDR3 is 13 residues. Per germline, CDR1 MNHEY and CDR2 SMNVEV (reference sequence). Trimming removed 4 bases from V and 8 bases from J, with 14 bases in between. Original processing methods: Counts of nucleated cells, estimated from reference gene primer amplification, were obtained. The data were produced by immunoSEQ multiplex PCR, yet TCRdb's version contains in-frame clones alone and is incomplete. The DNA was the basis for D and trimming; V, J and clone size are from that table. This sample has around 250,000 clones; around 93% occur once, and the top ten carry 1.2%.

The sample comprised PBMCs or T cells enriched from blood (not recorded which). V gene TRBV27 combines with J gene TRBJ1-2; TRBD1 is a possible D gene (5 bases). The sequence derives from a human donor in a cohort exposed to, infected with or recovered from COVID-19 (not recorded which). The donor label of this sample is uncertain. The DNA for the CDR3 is TGTGCCAGCAGTTCTGCAGGGCCAGAAGGCTACACCTTC. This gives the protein CASSSAGPEGYTF.